This T cell receptor beta chain emerged from a study of T cells in Graves' hyperthyroidism and ophthalmopathy. About the study: It was at initial diagnosis, before any treatment, that peripheral blood was collected.

Duration under 3 months, a NOSPECS grade of at least 4, and a Clinical Activity Score of at least 3 characterized the ophthalmopathy patients. Isolation of PBMCs was performed on about 10 ml fresh peripheral blood. Deletions cut 2 bases from V and 1 base from J, with 11 bases between. This CDR3 is built from 15 residues. Germline CDR1 SGHNT, CDR2 YYREEE (reference sequence). Study observations and caveats: Within blood appeared most thyroid clonotypes that had expanded above 0.001.

About this clonotype itself: Its antigen is not identified.

TCR beta CDR3 regions were amplified from RNA transcripts. During a first-round RT-PCR of the TCR CDR3, the HTBI primer set was used. MiXCR was run by TCRdb on the multiplex PCR reads, yielding one entry per CDR3 protein. The table lists about 500,000 distinct CDR3 sequences, more than 15% of them singletons, with approximately 32% in the top ten. The TCR comes from a woman under 40 with Graves' ophthalmopathy. Sequenced material: blood. V usage is TRBV5-4 and J usage is TRBJ2-3, with D hard to call. The CDR3 region is CASSFEHLGTDTQYF. CDR3 bases: TGTGCCAGCAGCTTTGAGCACCTTGGCACAGATACGCAGTATTTT.